These 32 T cell receptor beta chains were all obtained from the same sample, sequenced in a study of a mutant IDH1 vaccine in newly diagnosed glioma. Time point indicated: baseline, week 1 (first vaccination visit). Treatment denoted: pre-vaccination baseline after standard-of-care therapy. Using immunoSEQ multiplex PCR, the repertoire was profiled, and TCRdb retains in-frame clones only, with some absent. In the table there are 85,000 to 100,000 clones, about 82% of which are singletons. The source material was PBMCs, sampled from a glioma patient treated with radiotherapy, temozolomide or both. The source is a man aged 40-49 years with glioma.

The chain has TRBV9 and TRBJ2-5; 14 nucleotides agree with TRBD2. CDR3 length equals 16 residues. The J segment lost 5 bases and the V segment lost 3 bases, leaving 6 bases of the junction unmatched. Germline V gives CDR1 SGDLS, CDR2 YYNGEE. This CDR3 reads CASSGGTSGSGETQYF. Written as DNA, the CDR3 is TGTGCCAGCAGCGGCGGGACTAGCGGGAGCGGGGAGACCCAGTACTTC.

This chain connects TRBV11-2 to TRBJ2-7; TRBD2 aligns across 11 bases. V shed 2 bases, J shed 3 bases, and the junction held 3 bases outside the gene matches. Per germline, CDR1 SGHAT and CDR2 FQNNGV. The CDR3 length is 15 residues. The CDR3 loop reads CASSLPTSGNYEQYF. CDR3 DNA sequence: TGTGCCAGCAGCTTACCGACTAGCGGGAACTACGAGCAGTACTTC.

The chain recombines TRBV5-6 with TRBJ1-2; 7 bases fit TRBD1. The germline gives CDR1 SGHDT, CDR2 YYEEEE. The ends lost 5 bases at V and 4 bases at J; junction bases unmatched: 5. CDR3 size: 13 residues. CDR3 residues: CASRTGSTYGYTF. In nucleotides, the CDR3 is TGTGCCAGCAGGACAGGGTCTACCTATGGCTACACCTTC.

V usage is TRBV4-3 and J usage is TRBJ2-7; a possible D gene is TRBD2 (6 bases). This CDR3 is 14 amino acids long. Deletions cut 4 bases from V and 3 bases from J, with 13 bases between. Germline V gene data show CDR1 as LGHNA and CDR2 as YSLEER. CDR3 nucleotide sequence: TGCGCCAGCAGCCCGAACCGAGCGGGCTACGAGCAGTACTTC. Its translation is CASSPNRAGYEQYF.

This clone was recorded only once. The chain is built from TRBV7-9 and TRBJ2-6, with 12 bases identical to TRBD1. In germline, CDR1 is SEHNR, CDR2 FQNEAQ (reference sequence). The trim removed 5 bases at V and 3 bases at J, leaving 8 bases unmatched. This CDR3 has 18 residues. CDR3 in amino acids: CASSAGQGAALGANVLTF. The CDR3 nucleotides read TGTGCCAGCAGCGCGGGACAGGGGGCGGCCCTTGGGGCCAACGTCCTGACTTTC.

A few counts support this clone. This sequence joins TRBV10-3 and TRBJ2-7, with D hard to call. This CDR3 spans 13 amino acids. Germline CDR1 ENHRY, CDR2 SYGVKD. V was trimmed by 4 bases and J by 0 bases, leaving 7 bases between them. In DNA form, the CDR3 reads TGTGCCATCAGTGTAGATGGCTCCTACGAGCAGTACTTC. Translation: CAISVDGSYEQYF.

V is TRBV27 and J is TRBJ1-2; 8 positions agree with TRBD1. Germline values: CDR1 MNHEY, CDR2 SMNVEV (reference sequence). The CDR3 totals 18 residues. After removal of 1 base from V and 3 bases from J, the junction contained 13 bases not matched to a gene. The CDR3: CASSLYRGLDRGDYGYTF. The DNA for the CDR3 is TGTGCCAGCAGTTTATACCGCGGACTAGACAGGGGTGACTATGGCTACACCTTC.

There are many counts of this clone. The rearrangement links TRBV5-1 to TRBJ1-6; TRBD1 matches 7 bases. Germline CDR1 and CDR2: SGHRS and YFSETQ. This CDR3 comprises 15 residues. Losses at the gene ends were 1 base for V and 7 bases for J; bases not matched to a gene: 5. The CDR3 spells CASSLKTGSNSPLHF. CDR3 nucleotide sequence: TGCGCCAGCAGCTTGAAGACAGGGAGCAATTCACCCCTCCACTTT. Complete variable domain (other parts from reference TRBV5-1 and TRBJ1-6): KAGVTQTPRYLIKTRGQQVTLSCSPISGHRSVSWYQQTPGQGLQFLFEYFSETQRNKGNFPGRFSGRQFSNSRSEMNVSTLELGDSALYLCASSLKTGSNSPLHFGNGTRLTVT.

The V call is TRBV9, the J call TRBJ2-1; 13 nucleotides match TRBD2. The junction had 8 bases not matched to a gene; V was cut back by 4 bases and J by 7 bases. This CDR3 region has 16 residues. Germline values: CDR1 SGDLS, CDR2 YYNGEE. Here the CDR3 reads CASSPGLAGVENEQFF. The DNA of the CDR3 is TGTGCCAGCAGCCCAGGACTAGCGGGAGTAGAAAATGAGCAGTTCTTC.

This chain links TRBV6-6 with TRBJ2-7; the match to TRBD1 covers 8 bases. Germline CDR1 MNHNY, CDR2 SVGAGI (reference sequence). The CDR3 is made up of 16 amino acids. V was clipped by 4 bases and J by 6 bases; unmatched bases: 14. The CDR3 nucleotides are TGTGCCAGCAGTTTGCGAACAGGGGGGAAGGCCTCCGAGCAGTACTTC. Its translation: CASSLRTGGKASEQYF.

The chain links TRBV27 to TRBJ2-7; 9 nucleotides match TRBD1. Losses at the gene ends were 2 bases for V and 4 bases for J; bases not matched to a gene: 12. This CDR3 has 17 amino acids. The V gene's germline CDR1 is MNHEY and CDR2 SMNVEV (reference sequence). The CDR3 sequence is CASSLKEGQGRLYEQYF. The CDR3 nucleotides read TGTGCCAGCAGTTTAAAGGAGGGACAGGGTAGGCTTTACGAGCAGTACTTC.

The CDR3 loop is CASSLAGNIKNIQYF. The CDR3 DNA follows: TGTGCCAGCAGCTTAGCGGGAAATATCAAAAACATTCAGTACTTC. The chain links TRBV5-5 to TRBJ2-4; 7 bases line up with TRBD2. Germline loops: CDR1 SGHKS, CDR2 YYEKEE (reference sequence). V shed 2 bases, J shed 3 bases, and the junction held 5 bases outside the gene matches. This CDR3 region has 15 residues.

V gene TRBV21-1 combines with J gene TRBJ1-5; TRBD1 was called by the table and not checked on the DNA. TRBV21-1 is a listed pseudogene. CDR3 length: 14 residues. CDR3 nucleotides: TGTGCCAGCAGCAAGACGGACAGCCATCAGCCCCAGCATTTT. This codes for CASSKTDSHQPQHF.

The rearrangement links TRBV28 to TRBJ2-1, with 13 nucleotides matching TRBD2. The ends lost 5 bases at V and 4 bases at J; junction bases unmatched: 5. The CDR3 contains 16 residues. Per germline, CDR1 MDHEN and CDR2 SYDVKM. CDR3 DNA: TGTGCCAGCAGTCAAAGGACTAGCGGGAGATACAATGAGCAGTTCTTC. Residues: CASSQRTSGRYNEQFF.

V usage is TRBV7-2 and J usage is TRBJ2-5, with 7 bases matching TRBD2. The CDR3 runs to 16 residues. J lost 5 bases, V lost 2 bases, and 11 bases had no gene match. The germline CDR1 and CDR2 sequences are SGHTA and FQGNSA. The CDR3 protein is CASSLLGGRGSETQYF. In nucleotides, the CDR3 is TGTGCCAGCAGCTTATTAGGCGGGAGAGGTTCCGAGACCCAGTACTTC.

The genes are TRBV28 and TRBJ1-1; D is possibly TRBD1 (5 bases). Germline V gives CDR1 MDHEN, CDR2 SYDVKM. Trimming left V 3 bases short and J 1 base short, with 15 bases between. This CDR3 contains 16 residues. For the CDR3, the DNA is TGTGCCAGCAGTTTGAGTCTTGGGGGTGGGAACACTGAAGCTTTCTTT. It specifies CASSLSLGGGNTEAFF.

This clone turned up a few times. The J gene is TRBJ1-1, the V gene TRBV27, with D possibly TRBD1 on 6 matching bases. The germline V gene has CDR1 MNHEY and CDR2 SMNVEV (reference sequence). The CDR3 has 14 residues. Trimming took 2 bases from V and 6 from J, leaving 13 bases between them. The CDR3 DNA sequence: TGTGCCAGCAGTTTAGAGGGGGGCGCCTCTGAAGCTTTCTTT. It specifies CASSLEGGASEAFF.

This rearrangement joins TRBV6-5 to TRBJ1-1, with no clear D. This CDR3 is 16 amino acids long. From germline, CDR1 is MNHEY and CDR2 SVGAGI. The germline V and J ends were trimmed by 0 bases and 1 base, with 12 bases remaining between them. This CDR3 reads CASSYSGFRTNTEAFF. In nucleotides, the CDR3 is TGTGCCAGCAGTTACTCGGGGTTCAGGACGAACACTGAAGCTTTCTTT.

This rearrangement joins TRBV19 to TRBJ1-2; no reliable D call. Trimming stripped 4 bases from V and 0 bases from J, with 9 bases between. Per germline, CDR1 LNHDA and CDR2 SQIVND (reference sequence). The CDR3 totals 14 residues. The CDR3 region has the DNA TGTGCCAGTAGTAGGAGCAGGACTAACTATGGCTACACCTTC. Protein: CASSRSRTNYGYTF.

V is TRBV6-5 and J is TRBJ2-7, with D uncertain. The CDR3 extends over 12 amino acids. V was shortened by 11 bases and J by 7 bases, with 18 bases between the two germline ends. Per germline, CDR1 MNHEY and CDR2 SVGAGI. The CDR3 is CAGQLVVNEQYF. The CDR3 region has the DNA TGTGCCGGGCAGCTAGTGGTAAATGAGCAGTACTTC.

This rearrangement joins TRBV30 to TRBJ1-2; no clear D. In germline, CDR1 is GTSNPN, CDR2 SVGIG (reference sequence). V lost 0 bases, J lost 4 bases, and 6 bases lay in between. The CDR3 has 12 amino acids. CDR3 sequence: CAWSVTVYGYTF. CDR3 nucleotides: TGTGCCTGGAGTGTAACGGTCTATGGCTACACCTTC.

The chain employs TRBV6-6 and TRBJ2-5; D remains unclear. Germline V CDR1 and CDR2: MNHNY, SVGAGI (reference sequence). The CDR3 runs to 14 residues. V dropped 0 bases and J dropped 4 bases, with 9 bases sitting between them. CDR3 bases: TGTGCCAGCAGTTACTCGAATTTTCGAGAGACCCAGTACTTC. Residues: CASSYSNFRETQYF.

Remarks on this clone: This specimen includes other DNA sequences encoding the same CDR3. The V call is TRBV4-1, the J call TRBJ2-7; D ambiguous. Germline lookup yields CDR1 MGHRA and CDR2 YSYEKL. This CDR3 has 12 residues. V was cut by 0 bases and J by 4 bases, with 4 bases left in between. In DNA form, the CDR3 reads TGCGCCAGCAGCCAAGATTATTACGAGCAGTACTTC. This gives the protein CASSQDYYEQYF.

V is TRBV6-6 and J is TRBJ2-7, with D hard to call. Per the germline V gene, CDR1 is MNHNY and CDR2 is SVGAGI (reference sequence). The V end was cut by 6 bases, the J end by 0 bases, with 6 bases between. This CDR3 comprises 12 residues. The CDR3 DNA reads as TGTGCCAGCAGCCGGAGCTCCTACGAGCAGTACTTC. Protein product: CASSRSSYEQYF.

The V and J genes are TRBV7-9 and TRBJ1-3; D gene ambiguous. The germline CDR1 and CDR2 sequences are SEHNR and FQNEAQ (reference sequence). This CDR3 has 15 residues. Trimming removed 1 base at V and 0 bases at J, with 7 bases between. CDR3 coding DNA: TGTGCCAGCAGCTTAGGACCGATCTCTGGAAACACCATATATTTT. This codes for CASSLGPISGNTIYF. Full variable domain (missing parts from reference TRBV7-9 and TRBJ1-3): DTGVSQNPRHKITKRGQNVTFRCDPISEHNRLYWYRQTLGQGPEFLTYFQNEAQLEKSRLLSDRFSAERPKGSFSTLEIQRTEQGDSAMYLCASSLGPISGNTIYFGEGSWLTVV.

The rearrangement uses TRBV21-1 and TRBJ1-2; the DNA was not used to check the table's D call, TRBD1. TRBV21-1 is recorded as a pseudogene. This CDR3 is 10 amino acids long. The CDR3 spells CASSYNGYTF. CDR3 in DNA: TGTGCCAGCAGCTACAATGGCTACACCTTC.

V and J are TRBV18 and TRBJ1-3; D may be TRBD1 (5 bases). CDR3 length equals 16 residues. Germline V gene lookup returns CDR1 KGHSH and CDR2 LQKENI. V was pared by 2 bases and J by 3 bases, with 14 bases between. In DNA, the CDR3 is TGTGCCAGCTCACCAAGCTCTGGGGGAGATGGAAACACCATATATTTT. It is translated as CASSPSSGGDGNTIYF. Drawing the rest from reference TRBV18 and TRBJ1-3, the complete variable domain is NAGVMQNPRHLVRRRGQEARLRCSPMKGHSHVYWYRQLPEEGLKFMVYLQKENIIDESGMPKERFSAEFPKEGPSILRIQQVVRGDSAAYFCASSPSSGGDGNTIYFGEGSWLTVV.

This clone was counted a single time. The chain recombines TRBV4-1 with TRBJ1-4; D not resolved. This CDR3 contains 14 residues. Looked up from germline, CDR1 is MGHRA and CDR2 is YSYEKL. The V end lost 1 base, the J end lost 8 bases, and 11 bases lay between the germline ends. CDR3 in DNA: TGCGCCAGCAGCCAAGGGCAGACGAGGGAAAAACTGTTTTTT. Translation: CASSQGQTREKLFF.

The CDR3 region has the DNA TGCGCCAGCAGCTTGTCAGCTTGGCGGGGTGGGGAAAACCTTGACACCGGGGAGCTGTTTTTT. As protein: CASSLSAWRGGENLDTGELFF. J is TRBJ2-2 and V is TRBV5-1; D is possibly TRBD2 (6 bases). This CDR3 spans 21 amino acids. Trimming left V 1 base short and J 3 bases short, with 28 bases between. Germline CDR1 SGHRS, CDR2 YFSETQ.

The chain uses TRBV7-2 and TRBJ1-6; TRBD1 agrees at 9 bases. This CDR3 region has 17 residues. CDR1 is SGHTA and CDR2 is FQGNSA in the germline V gene. V lost 3 bases, J lost 2 bases, and 5 bases stayed unmatched. CDR3 amino acids: CASSFRTGATYNSPLHF. The CDR3 coding sequence is TGTGCCAGCAGCTTTCGGACAGGGGCGACCTATAATTCACCCCTCCACTTT.

The chain couples TRBV7-9 to TRBJ2-7; TRBD2 matches at 7 bases. This CDR3 has 14 residues. The V gene end was trimmed by 1 base and the J gene end by 6 bases; junction bases not matched to a gene: 6. Per the germline V gene, CDR1 is SEHNR and CDR2 is FQNEAQ (reference sequence). The CDR3 region is CASSLGGSHFEQYF. CDR3 DNA: TGTGCCAGCAGCTTAGGCGGGAGTCATTTCGAGCAGTACTTC.

This clone came up once. V gene TRBV10-3 combines with J gene TRBJ2-1; D gene uncertain. CDR1 is ENHRY, CDR2 SYGVKD, per germline. The V and J ends lost 0 bases and 4 bases respectively, with 1 base between them. CDR3 length equals 12 residues. The CDR3 region is CAISESYNEQFF. CDR3 nucleotides: TGTGCCATCAGTGAGTCTTACAATGAGCAGTTCTTC.